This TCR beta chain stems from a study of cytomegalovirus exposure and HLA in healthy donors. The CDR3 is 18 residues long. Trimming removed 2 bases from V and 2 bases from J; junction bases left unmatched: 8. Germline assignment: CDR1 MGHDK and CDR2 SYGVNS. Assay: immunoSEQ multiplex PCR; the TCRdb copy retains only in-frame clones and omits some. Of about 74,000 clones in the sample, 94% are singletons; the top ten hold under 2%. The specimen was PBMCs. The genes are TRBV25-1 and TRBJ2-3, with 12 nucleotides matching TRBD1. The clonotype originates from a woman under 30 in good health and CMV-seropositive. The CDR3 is CASSEVPGQGAFTDTQYF. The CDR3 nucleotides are TGTGCCAGCAGTGAAGTGCCGGGACAGGGGGCCTTCACAGATACGCAGTATTTT.